One and the same sample provided the 2 T cell receptor beta chains below, sequenced in a study of T cell repertoires in cytomegalovirus infection. TCRdb used MiXCR to reprocess the reads, holding one entry per CDR3 protein. The table lists about 490,000 distinct CDR3 sequences, about 15% of them singletons. The sequenced sample was CD8+ T cells from PBMCs. These receptors originate from a human donor in good health (CMV status not recorded). Some clones in this sample may be carry-over from other donors' samples.

The chain uses TRBV7-9 and TRBJ2-2; 8 bases align to TRBD2. The CDR3 contains 15 residues. The germline gives CDR1 SEHNR, CDR2 FQNEAQ (reference sequence). After removal of 5 bases from V and 8 bases from J, the junction contained 10 bases not matched to a gene. In DNA, the CDR3 is TGTGCCAGCAGCCCCCCCGCGGGAGGACCGGGGGAGCTGTTTTTT. Translated, it gives CASSPPAGGPGELFF.

This clonotype has just a few counts. The J gene is TRBJ2-4, the V gene TRBV27; 7 positions match TRBD2. V lost 5 bases to trimming and J lost 6 bases; unmatched junction nucleotides: 10. CDR3 size: 15 residues. Germline V gives CDR1 MNHEY, CDR2 SMNVEV (reference sequence). The CDR3 coding sequence is TGTGCCAGCAGTACCCGATGGGGGGGGGGAAACATTCAGTACTTC. Translation: CASSTRWGGGNIQYF.